This T cell receptor beta chain was sequenced for a study of T cells in localized non-small cell lung cancer. Notes on the study in general: The appearance of a median approximately 61 of the top 100 tumor clones was seen in adjacent lung. Uninvolved adjacent lung showed the highest T cell clonality, exceeding tumor.

Trimming removed 6 bases from V and 1 base from J; junction bases left unmatched: 12. The CDR3 has 18 amino acids. The germline CDR1 and CDR2 sequences are SQVTM and ANQGSEA. On this clone itself: Its target is not known.

This table comes from immunoSEQ multiplex PCR, and its TCRdb copy is limited to in-frame clones, with some not included. Among 130,000 or so clones listed, 89% were seen once. This material consisted of peripheral blood, taken before any cancer treatment. The origin of this receptor is a female donor over 55 with stage I lung adenocarcinoma. The V and J genes are TRBV29-1 and TRBJ2-1; 13 bases are a match to TRBD2. The CDR3 here is CSVEGHTSGRGSYNEQFF. CDR3 DNA: TGCAGCGTAGAGGGACATACTAGCGGGAGGGGTTCCTACAATGAGCAGTTCTTC.